This record looks at one T cell receptor beta chain sequence and its context. The target antigen is unknown. Sequencing was performed with immunoSEQ multiplex PCR; in TCRdb, only in-frame clones are kept and a portion is missing. Seen here are 50,000 to 65,000 clones, 85% to 95% observed once, and the top ten hold 13%. This sample was taken from a study of OX40 agonist ivuxolimab in advanced cancers. Study in general: An agonistic human IgG2 monoclonal antibody against OX40 (CD134) was given. Findings and caveats of the study: The study found among the lowest clonal expansion in partial responders at 0.1-3.0 mg/kg.

The CDR3 length is 15 residues. The ends lost 7 bases at V and 7 bases at J; junction bases unmatched: 14. Germline-derived CDR1 and CDR2 are SGHKS and YYEKEE (reference sequence). The gene calls are TRBV5-5 and TRBJ1-5, with TRBD1 identical over 7 bases. The specimen was CD4+ or CD8+ T cells sorted from blood, collected in a trial of the OX40 agonist ivuxolimab. This TCR derives from an adult with an advanced solid tumor such as melanoma, head and neck, liver or kidney cancer. Here the CDR3 reads CASQRDETGRQPQHF. DNA of the CDR3: TGTGCCAGCCAGAGAGATGAGACAGGGAGGCAGCCCCAGCATTTT.